This TCR beta chain was profiled in a study of T cells in Graves' hyperthyroidism and ophthalmopathy. Study background: Peripheral blood sampling occurred at initial diagnosis, before any treatment.

This CDR3 region has 11 residues. From germline, CDR1 is ENHRY and CDR2 SYGVKD. Trimming took 8 bases from V and 2 from J, leaving 5 bases between them. What was amplified from RNA transcripts were TCR beta CDR3 regions. First-round RT-PCR with HTBI primers amplified the TCR CDR3 region. TCRdb called the multiplex PCR reads again in MiXCR, with one record for every CDR3 protein. The profile shows about 360,000 distinct CDR3 sequences, roughly an eighth of them singletons. Cells are PBMCs isolated from about 10 ml of fresh blood. The rearrangement uses TRBV10-3 and TRBJ2-3; D is ambiguous. Sequences were obtained from blood. This clonotype was obtained from a woman between 18 and 29 years old with Graves' hyperthyroidism. CDR3 amino acids: CAIQDTDTQYF. The CDR3 nucleotides are TGTGCCATCCAAGACACAGATACGCAGTATTTT.